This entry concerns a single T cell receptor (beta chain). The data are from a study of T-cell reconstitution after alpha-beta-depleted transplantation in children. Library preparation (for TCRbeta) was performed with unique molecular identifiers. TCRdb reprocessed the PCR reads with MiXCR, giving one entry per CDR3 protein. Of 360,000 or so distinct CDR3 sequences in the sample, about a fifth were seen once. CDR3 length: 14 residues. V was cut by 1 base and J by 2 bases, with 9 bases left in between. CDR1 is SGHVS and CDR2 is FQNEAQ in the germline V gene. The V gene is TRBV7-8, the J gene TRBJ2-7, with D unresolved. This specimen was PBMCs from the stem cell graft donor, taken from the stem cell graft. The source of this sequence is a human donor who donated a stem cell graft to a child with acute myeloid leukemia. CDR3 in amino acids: CASSLDGGPYEQYF. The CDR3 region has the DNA TGTGCCAGCAGCTTAGATGGCGGACCCTACGAGCAGTACTTC. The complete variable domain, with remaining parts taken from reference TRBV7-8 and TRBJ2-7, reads GAGVSQSPRYKVAKRGQDVALRCDPISGHVSLFWYQQALGQGPEFLTYFQNEAQLDKSGLPSDRFFAERPEGSVSTLKIQRTQQEDSAVYLCASSLDGGPYEQYFGPGTRLTVT.